In this sample, the clone carrying this T cell receptor (beta chain) turned up a few times. A library of TCRbeta sequences, prepared with unique molecular identifiers, was generated. A single record per CDR3 protein comes from TCRdb applying MiXCR to the PCR reads. The table lists hundreds of thousands of distinct CDR3 sequences, 32% of them singletons. This entry belongs to a study of T-cell reconstitution after alpha-beta-depleted transplantation in children. This CDR3 is 17 amino acids long. V lost 5 bases, J lost 2 bases, and 19 bases lay in between. CDR1 is SEHNR and CDR2 is FQNEAQ in the germline V gene (reference sequence).

Sequenced material: PBMCs from the stem cell graft donor, taken from the stem cell graft. The receptor comes from a human donor who donated a stem cell graft to a child with aplastic anemia. The chain links TRBV7-9 to TRBJ2-1; TRBD2 is a possible D gene (6 bases). CDR3 in amino acids: CASSALLAKGTYNEQFF. In DNA form, the CDR3 reads TGTGCCAGCAGCGCCCTGCTAGCGAAGGGCACCTACAATGAGCAGTTCTTC.